This TCR beta chain was identified in a study of spatial heterogeneity in lung cancer (dated by TCRdb to the late 2010s). General notes on the study: Beta-chain transcripts were consistently detected in greater numbers than alpha-chain transcripts, which likely reflected higher beta-chain transcript abundance. In the raw uncorrected reads, each unique combination of TCR and UMI appeared on average more than ten times. A strong correlation was found between TCR transcript counts in tumor regions and a T cell transcriptional module score from matched bulk RNA-seq. Both alpha and beta chains were TCR-sequenced in samples taken at surgery, namely 220 tumor regions, more than 62 matched nontumor lung samples and some 53 PBMC samples. TCR repertoire features were related to nonsynonymous mutation counts determined by whole-exome sequencing of tumor tissue. TCR alpha and beta repertoires were quantitatively compared across multiple tumor regions, matched nontumor lung and blood in non-small cell lung cancer. Results the study describes overall, beyond this receptor: Estimated TCR-seq coverage of tumor T cells was only about 7.4% for alpha chains and about 14% for beta chains. Counts of ubiquitous and regional expanded TCRs correlated with counts of ubiquitous and regional nonsynonymous mutations, respectively. Additional single-cell paired TCR alpha and beta sequencing was considered necessary to confirm, at a functional level, the hypothesis that regional TCRs recognize regional mutations. A correlation was observed between the number of expanded intratumoral alpha and beta TCRs and the tumor nonsynonymous mutation count.

The intended sense of this specimen's time point label: sample taken at primary tumor resection. The donors were more than 65 patients from the lung TRACERx cohort who had early-stage, untreated non-small cell lung cancer. TCR sequencing used whole RNA extracted from tumor and nontumor lung tissue, or from cryopreserved PBMC samples, without cell sorting. A patient was chosen for TCR sequencing only when enough RNA was available from at least two tumor regions. A lung pathologist reviewed the tumor and adjacent nontumor lung specimens before the specimens were selected. Relative to its sample, this clonotype is medium-sized (0.01 to 0.1%). Its antigen is unknown. Base qualities are missing; no much larger clone stands one base away. Since the library was made to target alpha chains, this beta chain is a stray read and its abundance is not meaningful. Library creation used 5' RACE. The data were produced on a NextSeq 500. The TCR library protocol attached a unique molecular identifier to each TCR cDNA molecule to allow correction of PCR and sequencing errors. The original methods were these. Decombinator tools were used for TCR identification, UMI-based error correction and CDR3 extraction. TCRs above a frequency of 2 per 1,000, corresponding to the top 1% of the tumor frequency distribution, were defined as expanded. Expanded tumor TCRs were classed as regional if statistically deemed absent (corrected P<0.05) from at least one tumor region, otherwise ubiquitous. Renyi diversity was computed with the R vegan package after each repertoire had been subsampled 100 times to 5,000 TCRs. To build CDR3 similarity networks, amino acid triplet string-kernel similarity was used, and CDR3s were connected when their pairwise similarity was above 0.82. Using fastp at Q25 and MiXCR, TCRdb reprocessed the public reads and kept productive beta chains. Rows are unified per CDR3 protein, each entry keeping the most common DNA and genes. TCRdb, rather than the study authors, made the V and J calls. The sample contains about 6,800 distinct CDR3 sequences, 13% to 15% of them found a single time. The ten biggest clones cover roughly 10% of the sample.

The germline V end is reduced by 5 bases and the J end by 3 bases; junction bases left unmatched: 7. Including the terminal cysteine and phenylalanine, the CDR3 comprises 15 residues. Only the CDR3 portion is preserved as DNA: 45 bases, with reading frame beginning at the first base. This TCR was sampled from a male donor with early-stage non-small cell lung cancer. The specimen was lung tumor tissue, collected at surgery. Here the chain combines TRBV12-3 or TRBV12-4 and TRBJ1-5, and TRBD1 aligns with 7 junction nucleotides. The bases are TGTGCCAGCAGTCAGACAGGGCATCCCAATCAGCCCCAGCATTTT. Its translation reads: CASSQTGHPNQPQHF.